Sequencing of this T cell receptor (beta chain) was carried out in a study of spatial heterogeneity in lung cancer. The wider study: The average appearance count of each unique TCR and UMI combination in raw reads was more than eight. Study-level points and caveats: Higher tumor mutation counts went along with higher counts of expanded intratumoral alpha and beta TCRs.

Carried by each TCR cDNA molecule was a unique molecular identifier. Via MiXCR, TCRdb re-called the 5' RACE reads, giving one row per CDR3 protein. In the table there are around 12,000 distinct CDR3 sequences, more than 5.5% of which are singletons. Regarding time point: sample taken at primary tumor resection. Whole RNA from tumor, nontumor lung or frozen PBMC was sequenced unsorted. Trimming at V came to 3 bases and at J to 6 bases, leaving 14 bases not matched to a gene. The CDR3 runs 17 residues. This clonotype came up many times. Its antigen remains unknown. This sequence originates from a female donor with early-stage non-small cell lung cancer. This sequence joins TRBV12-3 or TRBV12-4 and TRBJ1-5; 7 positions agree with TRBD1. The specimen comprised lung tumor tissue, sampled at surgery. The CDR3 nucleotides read TGTGCCAGCAGTTTCGGGAAACAGGGGACCGGGCGTCAGCCCCAGCATTTT. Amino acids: CASSFGKQGTGRQPQHF.